This T cell receptor (beta chain) was observed in a study of blood T cell repertoires in COVID-19. How the authors handled the data: Counts of nucleated cells, estimated from reference gene primer amplification, were obtained. Sequencing was performed with immunoSEQ multiplex PCR; in TCRdb, only in-frame clones are kept and a portion is missing. Clonal size and the V and J genes are those of that table, whereas D and trimming came from the DNA. The table has a few hundred thousand clones, roughly 88% seen once. Germline V CDR1 and CDR2: MNHEY, SVGAGI. V was pared by 4 bases and J by 6 bases, with 19 bases between. There are 15 residues in the CDR3.

Sample: peripheral blood. The chain uses TRBV6-5 and TRBJ2-7; TRBD2 is a possible D gene (5 bases). The receptor was isolated from a human donor with COVID-19, enrolled during active disease. The donor label of this sample is uncertain. CDR3 loop: CASSLRQRVRSEQYF. CDR3 DNA sequence: TGTGCCAGCAGTTTGCGTCAGAGGGTACGGTCCGAGCAGTACTTC.